This TCR beta chain was recorded in a study of human T cells and chemical hapten exposure. Study context: Diphenylcyclopropenone was applied weekly to patients' scalps across the approximately 24-week study. Whole-study findings and limits: Expanded TCRs grouped into significantly more large CDR3 similarity clusters than controls produced.

TCRdb re-called the RACE reads through MiXCR, storing one row per CDR3 protein. This sample has 35,000 to 50,000 distinct CDR3 sequences, with 9.5% to 10% found just once. The CDR3 covers 18 residues. V lost 3 bases, J lost 1 base, and 22 bases lay in between. The V gene's germline CDR1 is KGHSH and CDR2 LQKENI. As for time point: patch test 2, 6 weeks after DPC sensitization. Described treatment: therapeutic diphenylcyclopropenone sensitization with weekly scalp DPC. The total RNA was obtained from whole blood that was not fractionated. To note about this clonotype: Its antigen is not identified.

The sequencing used whole blood, collected in connection with sensitization to the hapten diphenylcyclopropenone (DPC). The sequence was collected from a woman in her 30s with alopecia areata. Some clones in this sample may be carry-over from other donors' samples. The V call is TRBV18, the J call TRBJ2-7; possibly TRBD1 for D (6 bases). For the CDR3, the DNA is TGTGCCAGCTCACCCGGTTACATCGGACAGACCATATCCTACGAGCAGTACTTC. This encodes CASSPGYIGQTISYEQYF.